Listed below are T cell receptor beta chains from one sample, sequenced in a study of blood T cell repertoires in COVID-19. Assay: immunoSEQ multiplex PCR; the TCRdb copy retains only in-frame clones and omits some. Of a few hundred thousand clones in the sample, roughly 87% are singletons; the top ten hold around 2.1%. Sequenced: peripheral blood. The source of these receptors is a man aged 18 to 30 with active or convalescent COVID-19. Both conserved end residues are part of each CDR3. Fields, in order: CDR3 protein, CDR3 DNA, J gene, D gene, V gene. The D gene is left open where the match is weak.

CASSPTEIGDGYTF,TGTGCCAGCAGTCCTACAGAGATCGGGGATGGCTACACCTTC,TRBJ1-2,.,TRBV6-5
CASSPSDGYTF,TGTGCCAGCAGCCCTTCGGATGGCTACACCTTC,TRBJ1-2,.,TRBV7-9
CASSPGGSTEAFF,TGCGCCAGCAGCCCTGGTGGGAGCACTGAAGCTTTCTTT,TRBJ1-1,.,TRBV5-1
CASSGTSGDSYEQYF,TGTGCCAGCAGTGGAACTAGCGGGGATTCCTACGAGCAGTACTTC,TRBJ2-7,TRBD2,TRBV6-1
CASTDRMNTGELFF,TGTGCCAGCACCGACAGGATGAACACCGGGGAGCTGTTTTTT,TRBJ2-2,.,TRBV27
CASSVLGAKPGELFF,TGTGCCAGCAGCGTTTTGGGGGCGAAACCCGGGGAGCTGTTTTTT,TRBJ2-2,.,TRBV9
CASFRGWSTNEKLFF,TGTGCCAGCTTCCGGGGTTGGTCAACTAATGAAAAACTGTTTTTT,TRBJ1-4,.,TRBV6-6
CASSIIADSYNEQFF,TGTGCCAGTAGTATAATCGCGGACTCCTACAATGAGCAGTTCTTC,TRBJ2-1,.,TRBV19
CASLNLQGAITEAFF,TGTGCCAGTCTTAACCTTCAGGGGGCGATTACTGAAGCTTTCTTT,TRBJ1-1,TRBD1,TRBV6-5
CASSVEGQGGTEAFF,TGTGCCAGCAGCGTAGAGGGACAGGGGGGAACTGAAGCTTTCTTT,TRBJ1-1,TRBD1,TRBV9
CASSWTGGVSDGYTF,TGTGCCAGCAGCTGGACAGGGGGCGTCTCCGATGGCTACACCTTC,TRBJ1-2,TRBD1,TRBV7-9
CAISEADSNQPQHF,TGTGCCATCAGTGAGGCGGATAGCAATCAGCCCCAGCATTTT,TRBJ1-5,.,TRBV10-3
CASSLGSGRQNSPLHF,TGTGCCAGCAGCTTAGGTTCAGGGAGGCAAAATTCACCCCTCCACTTT,TRBJ1-6,.,TRBV5-5
CASSLDRYPASEQFF,TGTGCCAGCAGCTTGGACAGGTATCCGGCTAGTGAGCAGTTCTTC,TRBJ2-1,.,TRBV5-6
CASSTPSGGYNEQFF,TGTGCCAGCAGTACCCCTAGCGGGGGGTACAATGAGCAGTTCTTC,TRBJ2-1,TRBD2,TRBV6-5
CASKDRPNNEKLFF,TGCGCCAGCAAAGACAGGCCTAATAATGAAAAACTGTTTTTT,TRBJ1-4,.,TRBV10-2